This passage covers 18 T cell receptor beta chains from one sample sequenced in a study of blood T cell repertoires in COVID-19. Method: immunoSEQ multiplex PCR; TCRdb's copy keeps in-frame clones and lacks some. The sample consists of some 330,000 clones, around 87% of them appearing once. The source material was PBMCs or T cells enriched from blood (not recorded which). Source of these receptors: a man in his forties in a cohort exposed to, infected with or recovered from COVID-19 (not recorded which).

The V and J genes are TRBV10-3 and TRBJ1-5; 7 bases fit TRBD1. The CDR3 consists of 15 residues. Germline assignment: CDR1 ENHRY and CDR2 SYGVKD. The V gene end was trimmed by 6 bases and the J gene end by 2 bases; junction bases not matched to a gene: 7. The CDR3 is CAISQGDRGNQPQHF. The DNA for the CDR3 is TGTGCCATCAGCCAGGGAGACAGGGGCAATCAGCCCCAGCATTTT.

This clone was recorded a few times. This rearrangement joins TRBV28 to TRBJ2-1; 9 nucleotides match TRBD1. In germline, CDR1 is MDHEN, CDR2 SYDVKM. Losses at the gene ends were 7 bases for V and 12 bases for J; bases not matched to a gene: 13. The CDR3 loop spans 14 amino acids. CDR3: CASNRQGEPPRQFF. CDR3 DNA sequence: TGTGCCAGCAATAGACAGGGGGAACCCCCGCGGCAGTTCTTC.

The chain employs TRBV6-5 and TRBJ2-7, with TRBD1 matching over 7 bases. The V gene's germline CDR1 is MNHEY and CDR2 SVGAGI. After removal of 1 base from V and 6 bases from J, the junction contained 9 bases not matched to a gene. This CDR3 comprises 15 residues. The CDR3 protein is CASSYLGGRDAEQYF. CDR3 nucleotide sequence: TGTGCCAGCAGTTACTTAGGGGGCAGGGACGCCGAGCAGTACTTC.

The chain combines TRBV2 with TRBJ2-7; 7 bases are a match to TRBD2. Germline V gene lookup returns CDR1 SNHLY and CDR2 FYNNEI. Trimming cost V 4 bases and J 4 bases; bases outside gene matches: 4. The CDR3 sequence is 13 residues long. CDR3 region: CASSGASGYEQYF. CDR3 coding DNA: TGTGCCAGCAGTGGGGCTAGCGGATACGAGCAGTACTTC.

CDR3 protein: CASSERAATYNEQFF. The CDR3 DNA sequence: TGTGCCAGCAGTGAACGCGCGGCTACCTACAATGAGCAGTTCTTC. The chain uses TRBV6-1 and TRBJ2-1; no clear D. Germline V gene lookup returns CDR1 MNHNS and CDR2 SASEGT. CDR3 length: 15 residues. Trimming removed 2 bases from V and 2 bases from J, with 10 bases in between.

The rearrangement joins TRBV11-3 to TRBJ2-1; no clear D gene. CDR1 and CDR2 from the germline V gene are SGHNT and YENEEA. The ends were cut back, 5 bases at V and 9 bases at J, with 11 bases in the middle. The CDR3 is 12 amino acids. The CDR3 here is CASSERRGEQFF. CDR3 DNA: TGTGCCAGCAGCGAGAGACGCGGTGAGCAGTTCTTC.

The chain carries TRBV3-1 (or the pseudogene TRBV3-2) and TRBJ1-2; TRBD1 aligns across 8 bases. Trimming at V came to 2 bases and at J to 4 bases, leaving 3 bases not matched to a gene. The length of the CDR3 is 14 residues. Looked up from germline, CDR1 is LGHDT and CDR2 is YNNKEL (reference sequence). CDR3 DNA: TGTGCCAGCAGCCAAAACAGGGGGGGCTATGGCTACACCTTC. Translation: CASSQNRGGYGYTF.

The CDR3 DNA follows: TGTGCCTGGATATCCGGGAGGTCCATGTCTGGGGCCAACGTCCTGACTTTC. Amino acid sequence: CAWISGRSMSGANVLTF. The V and J genes are TRBV30 and TRBJ2-6, with 7 bases lining up with TRBD2. After removal of 4 bases from V and 1 base from J, the junction contained 10 bases not matched to a gene. The CDR3 contains 17 residues. The germline V gene has CDR1 GTSNPN and CDR2 SVGIG (reference sequence).

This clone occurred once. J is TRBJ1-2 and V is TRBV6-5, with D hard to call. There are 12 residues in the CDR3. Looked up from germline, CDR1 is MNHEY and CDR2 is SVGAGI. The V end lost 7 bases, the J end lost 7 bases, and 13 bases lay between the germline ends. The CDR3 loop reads CASTLPLAGYTF. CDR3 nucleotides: TGTGCCAGCACCCTCCCCTTGGCTGGCTACACCTTC.

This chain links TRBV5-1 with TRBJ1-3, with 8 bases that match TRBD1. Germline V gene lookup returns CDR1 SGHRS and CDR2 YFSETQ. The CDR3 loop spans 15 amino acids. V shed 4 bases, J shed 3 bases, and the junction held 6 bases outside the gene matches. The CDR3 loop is CASSPGGLGGNTIYF. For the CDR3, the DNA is TGCGCCAGCAGCCCAGGGGGCTTAGGTGGAAACACCATATATTTT.

The CDR3 sequence: CSVVTSGRAQFF. The CDR3 region has the DNA TGCAGCGTGGTGACTAGCGGGAGGGCCCAGTTCTTC. The gene calls are TRBV29-1 and TRBJ2-1, with TRBD2 identical over 14 bases. Germline CDR1 reads SQVTM; CDR2 reads ANQGSEA. This CDR3 spans 12 amino acids. V dropped 6 bases and J dropped 13; count of bases not matched to a gene: 5.

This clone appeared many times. The CDR3 reads CAWSRDRTPRGYTF. Written as DNA, the CDR3 is TGTGCCTGGAGTCGCGACAGGACCCCGCGGGGCTACACCTTC. This chain connects TRBV30 to TRBJ1-2, with D tentatively TRBD1 (6 bases). Trimming stripped 2 bases from V and 8 bases from J, with 18 bases between. Germline V gene data show CDR1 as GTSNPN and CDR2 as SVGIG (reference sequence). This CDR3 contains 14 residues.

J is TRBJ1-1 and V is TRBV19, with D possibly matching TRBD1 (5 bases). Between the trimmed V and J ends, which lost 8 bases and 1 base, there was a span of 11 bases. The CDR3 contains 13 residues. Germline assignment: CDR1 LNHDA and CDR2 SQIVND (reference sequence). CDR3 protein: CASRGAPNTEAFF. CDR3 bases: TGTGCCAGTCGTGGGGCCCCGAACACTGAAGCTTTCTTT.

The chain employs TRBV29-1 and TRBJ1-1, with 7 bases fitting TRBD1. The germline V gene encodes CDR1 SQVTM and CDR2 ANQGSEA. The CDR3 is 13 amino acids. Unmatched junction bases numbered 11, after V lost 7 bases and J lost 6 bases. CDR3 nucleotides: TGCAGCGCTATACAGGGGCGGGCTGCTGAAGCTTTCTTT. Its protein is CSAIQGRAAEAFF.

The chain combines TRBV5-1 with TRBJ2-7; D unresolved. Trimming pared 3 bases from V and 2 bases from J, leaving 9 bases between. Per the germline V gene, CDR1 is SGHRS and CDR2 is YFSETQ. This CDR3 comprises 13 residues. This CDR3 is CASSYGSTYEQYF. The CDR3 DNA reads TGCGCCAGCAGCTACGGGTCGACCTACGAGCAGTACTTC.

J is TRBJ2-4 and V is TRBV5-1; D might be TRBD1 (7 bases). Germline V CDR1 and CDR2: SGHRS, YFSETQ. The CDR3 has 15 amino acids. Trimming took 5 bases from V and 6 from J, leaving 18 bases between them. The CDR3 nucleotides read TGCGCCAGCAGTTCGACAGGGTTGGGAGGAAACATTCAGTACTTC. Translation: CASSSTGLGGNIQYF.

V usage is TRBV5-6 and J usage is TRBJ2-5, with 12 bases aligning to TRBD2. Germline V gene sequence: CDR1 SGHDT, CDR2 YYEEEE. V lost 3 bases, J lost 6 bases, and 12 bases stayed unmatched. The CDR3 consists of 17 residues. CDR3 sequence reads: CASSSTSGRLRGQTQYF. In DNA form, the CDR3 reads TGTGCCAGCAGCTCGACTAGCGGGAGACTTCGTGGGCAGACCCAGTACTTC.

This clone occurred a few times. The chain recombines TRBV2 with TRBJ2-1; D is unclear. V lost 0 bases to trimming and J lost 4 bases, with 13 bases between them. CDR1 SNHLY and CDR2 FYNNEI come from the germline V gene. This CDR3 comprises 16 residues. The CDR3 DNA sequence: TGTGCCAGCAGTGAAGCGACTTGGCTGACGTACAATGAGCAGTTCTTC. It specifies CASSEATWLTYNEQFF.